The T cell receptor beta chain under discussion was sequenced for a study of blood T cells in healthy people across ages. For the second PCR, which ran for roughly 7 to 11 cycles, a sample-barcoded 5' primer and a J-beta primer mix were used. Each TCR beta cDNA got a 12-nucleotide random molecular identifier. TCRdb redid the calling of the 5' RACE reads with MiXCR, one entry per CDR3 protein. Here the sample spans 1 million or so distinct CDR3 sequences, over 35% being singletons. The CDR3 totals 15 residues. The germline CDR1 and CDR2 sequences are WSHSY and SAAADI. Trimming cost V 3 bases and J 8 bases; bases outside gene matches: 9. This clonotype was seen only a few times.

The receptor's source is a woman aged 55-70 years in good health. The sequencing input was blood. The chain is built from TRBV10-2 and TRBJ2-1; 8 nucleotides align to TRBD2. CDR3 amino acids: CASSDQRTSLDEQFF. CDR3 bases: TGCGCCAGCAGTGATCAGAGGACTAGCCTGGATGAGCAGTTCTTC.